One T cell receptor (beta chain) is described in this entry. TCRdb itself ran the RT-PCR reads through MiXCR, one entry per CDR3 protein. The sample yields about 76,000 distinct CDR3 sequences, around a quarter seen once. The data derive from a study of patients and donors after allogeneic stem cell transplantation. CDR1 is MGHRA, CDR2 YSYEKL, per germline. The CDR3 runs 14 residues. V was clipped by 5 bases and J by 7 bases, with 15 bases between them. Sequenced input: blood, either unsorted or a sorted T cell fraction (not recorded which). J is TRBJ1-5 and V is TRBV4-1; no clear D. This clonotype originated in a human donor who was either an allogeneic HSCT recipient or a stem cell or donor lymphocyte infusion donor (not recorded which). It is not recorded whose cells these are; they may come from a transplant donor. The DNA of the CDR3 is TGCGCCAGCAGCAGCAAGGTAAGGGAGCAGCCCCAGCATTTT. The encoded protein is CASSSKVREQPQHF.